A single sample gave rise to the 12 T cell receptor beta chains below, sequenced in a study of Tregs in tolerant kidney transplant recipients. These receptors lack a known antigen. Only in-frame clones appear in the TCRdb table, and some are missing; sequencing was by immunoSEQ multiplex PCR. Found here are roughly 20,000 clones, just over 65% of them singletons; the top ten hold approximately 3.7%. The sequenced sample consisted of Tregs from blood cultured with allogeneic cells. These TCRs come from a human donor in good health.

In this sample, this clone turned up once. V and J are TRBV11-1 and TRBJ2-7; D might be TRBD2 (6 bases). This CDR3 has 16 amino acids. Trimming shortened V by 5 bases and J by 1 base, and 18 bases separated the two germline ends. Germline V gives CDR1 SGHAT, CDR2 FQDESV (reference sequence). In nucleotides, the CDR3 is TGTGCCAGCAGCCTCGCCGCGGGGCTGAAATCCTACGAGCAGTACTTC. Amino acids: CASSLAAGLKSYEQYF. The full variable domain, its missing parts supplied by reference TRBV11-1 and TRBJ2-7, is EAEVAQSPRYKITEKSQAVAFWCDPISGHATLYWYRQILGQGPELLVQFQDESVVDDSQLPKDRFSAERLKGVDSTLKIQPAELGDSAMYLCASSLAAGLKSYEQYFGPGTRLTVT.

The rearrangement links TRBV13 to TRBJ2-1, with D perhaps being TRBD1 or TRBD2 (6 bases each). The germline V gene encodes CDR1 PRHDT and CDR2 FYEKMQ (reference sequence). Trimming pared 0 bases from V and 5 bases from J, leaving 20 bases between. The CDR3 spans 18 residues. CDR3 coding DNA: TGTGCCAGCAGCTTAGGCCGAGTAGCTGGGGGGCGACACAATGAGCAGTTCTTC. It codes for CASSLGRVAGGRHNEQFF.

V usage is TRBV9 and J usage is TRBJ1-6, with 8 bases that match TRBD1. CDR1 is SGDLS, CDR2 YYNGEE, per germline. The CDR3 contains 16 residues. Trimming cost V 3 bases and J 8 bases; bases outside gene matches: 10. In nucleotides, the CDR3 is TGTGCCAGCAGCGCCGGACAGGGTTGGGGAGATTCACCCCTCCACTTT. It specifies CASSAGQGWGDSPLHF.

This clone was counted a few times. CDR3 coding DNA: TGCGCCAGCACCAAACCAGGGGGCACCGGGGAGCTGTTTTTT. Its protein product is CASTKPGGTGELFF. The V gene is TRBV10-2, the J gene TRBJ2-2; 7 positions agree with TRBD1. After removal of 7 bases from V and 4 bases from J, the junction contained 6 bases not matched to a gene. Per the germline V gene, CDR1 is WSHSY and CDR2 is SAAADI. This CDR3 has 14 amino acids.

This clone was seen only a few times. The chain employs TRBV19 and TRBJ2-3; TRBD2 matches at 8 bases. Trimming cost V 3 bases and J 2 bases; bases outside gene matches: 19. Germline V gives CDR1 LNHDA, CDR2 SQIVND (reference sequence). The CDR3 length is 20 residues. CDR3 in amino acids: CASSIIGGGIISWFTDTQYF. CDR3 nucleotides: TGTGCCAGTAGTATCATCGGCGGGGGGATCATAAGTTGGTTCACAGATACGCAGTATTTT.

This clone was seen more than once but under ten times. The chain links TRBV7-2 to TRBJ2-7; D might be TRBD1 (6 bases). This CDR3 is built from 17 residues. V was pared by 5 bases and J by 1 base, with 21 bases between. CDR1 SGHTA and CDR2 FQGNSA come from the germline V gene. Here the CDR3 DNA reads TGTGCCAGCAGCCCCGGACTGGGGACGGGACAATCCTACGAGCAGTACTTC. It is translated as CASSPGLGTGQSYEQYF.

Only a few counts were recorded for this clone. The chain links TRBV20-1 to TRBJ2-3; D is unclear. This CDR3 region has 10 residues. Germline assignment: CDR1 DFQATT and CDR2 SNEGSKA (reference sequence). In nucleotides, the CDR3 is TGCAGCCTCCCCAGAGATACGCAGTATTTT. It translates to CSLPRDTQYF.

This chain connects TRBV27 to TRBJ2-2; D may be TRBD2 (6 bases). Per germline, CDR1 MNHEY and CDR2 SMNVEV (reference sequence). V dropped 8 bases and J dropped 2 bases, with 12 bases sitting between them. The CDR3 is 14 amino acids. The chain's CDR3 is CASARGRNTGELFF. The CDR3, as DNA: TGTGCCAGCGCGCGGGGTAGAAACACCGGGGAGCTGTTTTTT.

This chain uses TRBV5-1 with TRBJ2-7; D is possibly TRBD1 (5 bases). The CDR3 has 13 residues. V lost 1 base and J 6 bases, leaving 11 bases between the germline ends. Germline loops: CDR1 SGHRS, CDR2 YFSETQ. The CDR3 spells CASSLWDQGEQYF. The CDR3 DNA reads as TGCGCCAGCAGCTTGTGGGATCAGGGCGAGCAGTACTTC.

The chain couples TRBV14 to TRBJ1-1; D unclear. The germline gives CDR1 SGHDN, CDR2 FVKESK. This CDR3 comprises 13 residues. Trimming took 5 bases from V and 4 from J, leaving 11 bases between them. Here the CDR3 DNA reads TGTGCCAGCAGCATTACACTGAGCACTGAAGCTTTCTTT. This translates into CASSITLSTEAFF.

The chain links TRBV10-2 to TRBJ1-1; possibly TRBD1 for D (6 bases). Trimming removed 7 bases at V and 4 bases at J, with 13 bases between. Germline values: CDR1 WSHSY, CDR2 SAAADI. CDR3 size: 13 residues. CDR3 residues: CASKTGWGTEAFF. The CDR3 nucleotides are TGCGCCAGCAAAACAGGGTGGGGCACTGAAGCTTTCTTT.

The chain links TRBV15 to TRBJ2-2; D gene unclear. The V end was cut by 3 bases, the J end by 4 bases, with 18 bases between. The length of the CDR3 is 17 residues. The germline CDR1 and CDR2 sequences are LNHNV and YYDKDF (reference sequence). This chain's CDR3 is CATSSARAVVITGELFF. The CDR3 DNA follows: TGTGCCACCAGCAGTGCAAGGGCCGTAGTGATCACCGGGGAGCTGTTTTTT.